This is a list of T cell receptor beta chains from one sample in a study of OX40 agonist ivuxolimab in advanced cancers. TCRdb keeps only in-frame clones here, not all; method: immunoSEQ multiplex PCR. The sample yields roughly 23,000 clones, more than 70% seen once. Sequencing used CD4+ or CD8+ T cells sorted from blood, obtained in a trial of the OX40 agonist ivuxolimab. Every receptor here comes from an adult with an advanced solid tumor such as melanoma, head and neck, liver or kidney cancer. Both conserved end residues are part of each CDR3. D genes are given only for firm matches. A row's size may be missing; if present it is once, few, many or a size class.

CDR3aa	CDR3nt	abundance	j_gene	v_gene	len	d_gene
CAWSAMNTEAFF	TGTGCCTGGAGTGCCATGAACACTGAAGCTTTCTTT	few	TRBJ1-1	TRBV30	12	NA
CASSLGQGGYEQYF	TGTGCCAGCAGCTTGGGGCAGGGTGGCTACGAGCAGTACTTC	NA	TRBJ2-7	TRBV5-6	14	NA
CASSTPGTGFMEQYF	TGTGCCAGCAGCACCCCCGGGACAGGGTTTATGGAGCAGTACTTC	NA	TRBJ2-7	TRBV5-5	15	TRBD1
CASSLAGTSGANTGELFF	TGTGCCAGCAGCTTGGCCGGGACTAGCGGGGCGAACACCGGGGAGCTGTTTTTT	NA	TRBJ2-2	TRBV5-5	18	TRBD2
CASSLDGWGETQYF	TGTGCCAGCAGCTTAGATGGCTGGGGGGAGACCCAGTACTTC	few	TRBJ2-5	TRBV11-3	14	NA
CASSFGDSLISSGYTF	TGTGCCAGCAGTTTTGGGGACAGCCTGATCTCTAGTGGCTACACCTTC	once	TRBJ1-2	TRBV27	16	TRBD1
CASSNGNGYEQYF	TGTGCCAGCAGTAATGGCAATGGTTACGAGCAGTACTTC	once	TRBJ2-7	TRBV25-1	13	NA
CASSSDGTRGKYEKLFF	TGTGCCAGCAGCTCGGACGGGACAAGGGGGAAGTATGAAAAACTGTTTTTT	NA	TRBJ1-4	TRBV7-9	17	NA
CASRGTVNTEAFF	TGTGCCAGCAGGGGAACGGTGAACACTGAAGCTTTCTTT	NA	TRBJ1-1	TRBV7-9	13	NA
CASSRGLAGETQYF	TGCGCCAGCAGCCGAGGACTAGCGGGAGAGACCCAGTACTTC	NA	TRBJ2-5	TRBV4-1	14	TRBD2
CASIAQGTYGYTF	TGTGCCAGCATCGCACAGGGGACCTATGGCTACACCTTC	few	TRBJ1-2	TRBV5-6	13	TRBD1
CASTRGESSYEQYF	TGTGCCAGCACCAGGGGGGAGAGCTCCTACGAGCAGTACTTC	NA	TRBJ2-7	TRBV7-9	14	NA
CASSLLADTQYF	TGTGCCAGCAGCTTATTGGCTGATACGCAGTATTTT	once	TRBJ2-3	TRBV7-9	12	NA
CASSLRAASTDTQYF	TGTGCCAGCAGTTTAAGGGCCGCTAGCACAGATACGCAGTATTTT	few	TRBJ2-3	TRBV27	15	NA
CASSSENGADTQYF	TGTGCCAGCAGCTCAGAGAACGGGGCAGATACGCAGTATTTT	NA	TRBJ2-3	TRBV11-2	14	NA
CASSPTQGSYGYTF	TGTGCCAGCAGCCCAACACAGGGTAGCTATGGCTACACCTTC	once	TRBJ1-2	TRBV7-2	14	NA
CASSLGQGSSYEQYF	TGTGCCAGCAGCCTGGGACAGGGAAGCTCCTACGAGCAGTACTTC	few	TRBJ2-7	TRBV7-8	15	TRBD1
CASSGPEGYGYTF	TGTGCCAGCAGCGGGCCAGAAGGGTATGGCTACACCTTC	medium-sized	TRBJ1-2	TRBV5-6	13	NA
CASYGVEANVLTF	TGTGCCAGCTACGGGGTGGAGGCCAACGTCCTGACTTTC	once	TRBJ2-6	TRBV2	13	NA
CASSGIDGLEQFF	TGTGCCAGCAGTGGGATCGACGGCCTTGAGCAGTTCTTC	NA	TRBJ2-1	TRBV2	13	NA
CAITSPDRNYGYTF	TGTGCCATCACCTCCCCAGACAGGAACTATGGCTACACCTTC	NA	TRBJ1-2	TRBV10-3	14	NA
CASSQDRGLNYGYTF	TGTGCCAGCAGTCAGGACAGGGGGCTTAACTATGGCTACACCTTC	NA	TRBJ1-2	TRBV28	15	TRBD1
CASSYRGAADTQYF	TGTGCCAGCAGTTACAGGGGCGCTGCAGATACGCAGTATTTT	NA	TRBJ2-3	TRBV27	14	TRBD1
CASSQVGWEAFF	TGCGCCAGCAGCCAAGTAGGGTGGGAAGCTTTCTTT	NA	TRBJ1-1	TRBV4-1	12	NA
CASSSTSGVVETQYF	TGCGCCAGCAGCTCAACTAGCGGGGTGGTCGAGACCCAGTACTTC	NA	TRBJ2-5	TRBV5-1	15	TRBD2
CASRVRRDDHNEQFF	TGTGCCAGCAGAGTCCGCCGGGACGATCACAATGAGCAGTTCTTC	NA	TRBJ2-1	TRBV6-6	15	NA
CASSLSAGYSYNEQFF	TGTGCCAGCAGTTTATCAGCAGGCTACTCCTACAATGAGCAGTTCTTC	NA	TRBJ2-1	TRBV27	16	NA
CASTSRVSNEKLFF	TGTGCCAGCACAAGCAGGGTATCTAATGAAAAACTGTTTTTT	NA	TRBJ1-4	TRBV27	14	NA
CASSLPAGTYNEQFF	TGTGCCAGCAGCCTGCCCGCGGGAACCTACAATGAGCAGTTCTTC	NA	TRBJ2-1	TRBV7-9	15	NA
CASSPRGRQETQYF	TGTGCCAGCTCACCCCGGGGCAGGCAAGAGACCCAGTACTTC	NA	TRBJ2-5	TRBV18	14	NA
CASILAGGSNEQFF	TGTGCCAGCATACTAGCGGGGGGCAGCAATGAGCAGTTCTTC	NA	TRBJ2-1	TRBV2	14	TRBD2
CASSVGGGGYEQYF	TGTGCCAGCAGCGTAGGTGGGGGCGGATACGAGCAGTACTTC	NA	TRBJ2-7	TRBV9	14	NA
CATGQEAFPYEQYF	TGTGCCACCGGGCAGGAGGCCTTCCCCTACGAGCAGTACTTC	NA	TRBJ2-7	TRBV15	14	NA
CASSLGPGQPYEQYF	TGTGCCAGCAGCTTAGGACCGGGACAGCCCTACGAGCAGTACTTC	NA	TRBJ2-7	TRBV11-2	15	TRBD1
CASSKAGTGPLGYTF	TGTGCCAGTAGTAAAGCCGGGACAGGGCCTCTCGGCTACACCTTC	few	TRBJ1-2	TRBV19	15	TRBD1